This is a list of T cell receptor beta chains from one sample in a study of preoperative IRX-2 immunotherapy in early breast cancer. Clones were read by immunoSEQ multiplex PCR, and TCRdb kept only the in-frame ones, dropping some. There are roughly 99,000 clones in the sample; 86% occur only once, and over 2% lies in the top ten. The sample here was tumor tissue, taken after IRX-2 immunotherapy. The receptor source for this set is a human donor with breast cancer. Both conserved end residues are trimmed from each CDR3. A D gene is named only where the DNA matches it firmly.

j_call v_call d_call cdr3_aa
TRBJ1-5 TRBV6-8 . ASSQGLGQPQH
TRBJ1-3 TRBV18 . ASSPEQGMGNTIY
TRBJ1-4 TRBV5-1 . ASSYSGNPNEKLF
TRBJ1-6 TRBV5-1 . ASSSFESSYNSPLH
TRBJ1-2 TRBV11-3 . ASSLGGGSDYGYT
TRBJ2-1 TRBV5-1 TRBD2 ASSRSGSYNEQF
TRBJ2-1 TRBV6-8 . ASSVPSRDNEQF
TRBJ1-5 TRBV28 . ASSLAGQPQH
TRBJ1-1 TRBV4-1 TRBD1 ASSQDKGTGKAF
TRBJ1-5 TRBV19 . ASSLPMNDSLPQH
TRBJ2-2 TRBV5-1 TRBD1 ASSPYPTGGTDTGELF
TRBJ1-4 TRBV5-1 . ASSETGLRVEKLF
TRBJ2-5 TRBV5-1 . ASSSNTVQETQY
TRBJ1-2 TRBV6-8 TRBD1 ASSAQGGADYGYT
TRBJ1-4 TRBV5-1 TRBD1 ASSLEATGDEKLF